The 10 T cell receptor beta chains below all came from one sample that was sequenced in a study of T cells after posttransplantation cyclophosphamide. Produced via immunoSEQ multiplex PCR; TCRdb's table is partial and in-frame only. The profile covers roughly 41,000 clones, none occurring a single time. The sample taken for sequencing was PBMCs. The receptors were gathered from a man aged 30-40 years in good health and a related stem cell transplant donor.

This clone was found many times. This chain uses TRBV2 with TRBJ1-5; TRBD1 aligns across 9 bases. The CDR3 totals 18 residues. Losses at the gene ends were 3 bases for V and 1 base for J; bases not matched to a gene: 10. CDR1 is SNHLY and CDR2 is FYNNEI in the germline V gene. CDR3 region: CASSDYLGTGRSNQPQHF. CDR3 in DNA: TGTGCCAGCAGTGACTATCTAGGGACAGGGAGGAGCAATCAGCCCCAGCATTTT.

This clone was seen many times. This chain uses TRBV2 with TRBJ1-5, with a possible D match to TRBD1 (6 bases). Between the trimmed V and J ends, which lost 4 bases and 6 bases, there was a span of 16 bases. The CDR3 is 15 residues long. CDR1 and CDR2 (germline): SNHLY, FYNNEI. The CDR3 spells CASSVAAGAGQPQHF. CDR3 in DNA: TGTGCCAGCAGTGTGGCGGCAGGGGCGGGTCAGCCCCAGCATTTT.

This clone was detected many times. V is TRBV12-3 or TRBV12-4 and J is TRBJ2-3; 11 nucleotides align to TRBD2. CDR3 length: 18 amino acids. V shed 3 bases, J shed 1 base, and the junction held 9 bases outside the gene matches. This CDR3 is CASSLDLAGGVGTDTQYF. The DNA of the CDR3 is TGTGCCAGCAGTTTGGATCTAGCGGGGGGTGTCGGCACAGATACGCAGTATTTT.

In its sample, this clone was seen many times. This chain joins TRBV9 and TRBJ1-5; tentatively, D is TRBD1 (6 bases). Germline CDR1 and CDR2: SGDLS and YYNGEE. The CDR3 is 14 amino acids. V was cut by 4 bases and J by 6 bases, with 14 bases left in between. The CDR3 region has the DNA TGTGCCAGCAGCTCCAGGGGCGCGGGTCAGCCCCAGCATTTT. This sequence encodes CASSSRGAGQPQHF.

This clone was detected a few times. The CDR3 loop is CASSAGRNLRGTDTQYF. The CDR3 bases are TGTGCCAGCAGCGCCGGACGGAACCTCAGGGGCACAGATACGCAGTATTTT. J is TRBJ2-3 and V is TRBV9; the D gene is possibly TRBD1 (5 bases). V lost 3 bases and J lost 1, with 18 bases in between. CDR3 length equals 17 residues. Germline V gives CDR1 SGDLS, CDR2 YYNGEE.

This clone occurred many times. This sequence joins TRBV10-2 and TRBJ1-1; D is perhaps TRBD1 (6 bases). Germline CDR1 WSHSY, CDR2 SAAADI. Deletions cut 0 bases from V and 5 bases from J, with 10 bases between. The length of the CDR3 is 14 residues. The DNA of the CDR3 is TGCGCCAGCAGTGAGTCGGCAGGGGAAACTGAAGCTTTCTTT. Amino acids: CASSESAGETEAFF.

This clone has at least ten counts. The chain employs TRBV13 and TRBJ2-7; 9 bases match TRBD1. Germline assignment: CDR1 PRHDT and CDR2 FYEKMQ (reference sequence). Trimming removed 5 bases from V and 3 bases from J; junction bases left unmatched: 5. The CDR3 totals 14 residues. CDR3 DNA sequence: TGTGCCAGCAGCAGTTGGACAGGGGACTACGAGCAGTACTTC. Translation: CASSSWTGDYEQYF.

In this sample, this clone turned up many times. This sequence joins TRBV20-1 and TRBJ1-1; the match to TRBD1 covers 9 bases. Germline CDR1 is DFQATT and CDR2 is SNEGSKA (reference sequence). The CDR3 extends over 10 amino acids. J lost 11 bases, V lost 6 bases, and 4 bases had no gene match. As DNA, the CDR3 is TGCAGTGCCACGACAGGGGGGGCTTTCTTT. Protein product: CSATTGGAFF.

This clone was detected many times. The chain uses TRBV4-2 and TRBJ1-1, with a weak D call TRBD1 (5 bases). Trimming cost V 1 base and J 7 bases, with 16 bases left between them. The length of the CDR3 is 15 residues. Per germline, CDR1 LGHNA and CDR2 YNFKEQ. The CDR3 is CASSQVRGGGGEAFF. The CDR3 DNA is TGTGCCAGCAGCCAAGTAAGGGGTGGAGGCGGTGAAGCTTTCTTT.

This clone has only a few counts. The chain couples TRBV29-1 to TRBJ2-7; D is possibly TRBD2 (5 bases). V lost 3 bases and J 0 bases, leaving 9 bases between the germline ends. The CDR3 covers 13 residues. CDR1 is SQVTM, CDR2 ANQGSEA, per germline. The CDR3 is CSVEDSHSYEQYF. The DNA of the CDR3 is TGCAGCGTTGAGGACTCACACTCCTACGAGCAGTACTTC.